This T cell receptor (beta chain) is drawn from a study of T cell responses to AZD1222 COVID-19 vaccine (dated by TCRdb to the early 2020s). For the wider study: TCR sequencing covered over 230 trial participants: 207 given two doses of AZD1222 and about 26 given two doses of MenACWY control vaccine. Trial participants were enrolled by age into subgroups of 18-55, 56-69 and 70-plus years, and roughly 150, 30 and 60 TCR-sequenced participants, respectively, were included in these subgroups. What the authors observed across the whole study: In the small 56-69-year group, the increase in depth fell short of significance, most likely because of low power. A significant rise in spike-specific TCR breadth and depth was observed after two AZD1222 doses relative to day 0 and relative to MenACWY recipients. Conclusions about previously exposed vaccinees were limited because only six AZD1222 recipients were SARS-CoV-2 seropositive at baseline. Because no samples from the day 14 peak response were available, repertoires could be characterized only after the peak T cell response. Nearly half of unique spike-specific TCRs reportedly recognized epitopes outside regions mutated in the B.1.351 and B.1.1.7 variants. Participants were mostly white British and included more females than males, and it was suggested by the authors that clonal diversity may have been underestimated. The vaccine-associated CD4 TCRs covered the entire spike protein, and the dominant responses fell in regions 160-218 and 743-854.

Details on this clone: The antigen this receptor binds is unknown. Per-nucleotide qualities are absent, and no much larger clonotype sits a single base away.

In light of the paper, this sample's time point label describes: baseline before first vaccination. What this sample's treatment or condition label stands for: meningococcal conjugate vaccine given as trial control. Samples from vaccinated people were obtained from the UK trials COV001 and COV002, which included a single-blind randomized controlled phase 2/3 trial of AZD1222 (ChAdOx1 nCoV-19) in healthy adults. For TCRbeta chain sequencing, PBMC samples were collected from trial participants at day 0 and at day 28 after the second dose. Taken from cysteine to phenylalanine, the CDR3 has 13 residues. The DNA shown is the 39-base CDR3, in frame from base 1. Looking up the germline V gene (reference sequence) yields CDR1 MNHEY and CDR2 SMNVEV. V is reduced by 3 bases and J by 4 bases, leaving a spacing of 10 bases between them. The CDR3 regions of human TCRbeta chains were analyzed by immunosequencing. In the paper's pipeline: TCRs in the repertoires were matched against a reference library of SARS-CoV-2-specific TCRs that had been generated with the MIRA antigen-specificity platform. Breadth was defined as the fraction of unique TCRs that were SARS-CoV-2-associated, and depth was defined as the fraction of total T cells that were SARS-CoV-2-associated. Using the MIRA data, every spike-specific TCR was mapped to the spike region that the TCR reacted to and assigned to either a CD4 or a CD8 class. Log10-transformed breadth and depth values were compared by one-way ANOVA with Sidak's multiple comparisons tests. Here the immuneACCESS table is served through TCRdb, limited to in-frame sequences with V and J called. Missing clones are a known gap in these copies; in checked studies unresolved V genes cover under half, and the rest lacks a known reason. The V and J calls and clone size come from that table; D and trimming were worked out from the DNA. This sample is represented by approximately 140,000 clones; around nine tenths of them were singletons. The ten largest clones capture about 3% of the sample.

Recombination connected TRBV27 to TRBJ2-7; no D gene call is confident. The receptor comes from an adult in good health. This specimen consisted of peripheral blood, obtained on day 0 of MenACWY control vaccination. Here the CDR3 is given as CASSFSFTYEQYF. The DNA sequence follows: TGTGCCAGCAGTTTCTCTTTTACGTACGAGCAGTACTTC.